These 2 T cell receptor beta chains came from one sample sequenced in a study of technical replicates of blood from several donors. The repertoire was sequenced with immunoSEQ multiplex PCR; TCRdb's copy has only in-frame clones and lacks some. Counted here are some 87,000 clones, approximately 97% occurring once; the ten biggest clones make up more than 0.15%. The specimen was T cells isolated from PBMCs. The receptors were gathered from a human donor in good health.

With regard to this clone: Other nucleotide sequences from this sample produce the same CDR3. V and J are TRBV6-5 and TRBJ2-7, with D tentatively TRBD1 (5 bases). Trimming cost V 4 bases and J 0 bases, with 7 bases left between them. The CDR3 length is 13 residues. Looked up from germline, CDR1 is MNHEY and CDR2 is SVGAGI. In nucleotides, the CDR3 is TGTGCCAGCAGTTCAGACAGCTCCTACGAGCAGTACTTC. Translation gives CASSSDSSYEQYF.

The chain joins TRBV6-5 to TRBJ2-7; no firm D call. Germline loops: CDR1 MNHEY, CDR2 SVGAGI. V lost 2 bases to trimming and J lost 3 bases, with 5 bases between them. CDR3 length: 12 residues. CDR3 in amino acids: CASSYDIYEQYF. The CDR3 nucleotides read TGTGCCAGCAGTTACGACATCTACGAGCAGTACTTC.